A selection of T cell receptor beta chains follows, all from one sample in a study of T cells in localized non-small cell lung cancer. Only in-frame clones appear in the TCRdb table, and some are missing; sequencing was by immunoSEQ multiplex PCR. The data hold 15,000 to 20,000 clones, with approximately 80% observed a single time. The sample in question was peripheral blood, obtained before any cancer treatment. These receptors were obtained from a male donor at least 60 years old with stage I lung adenocarcinoma. The CDR3 runs from the conserved cysteine through the conserved F or W. Each record gives: V gene, J gene, CDR3 protein.

V: TRBV6-5
J: TRBJ2-7
CDR3: CASSTPGLGSYEQYF

V: TRBV28
J: TRBJ2-5
CDR3: CASMGTSGREGETQYF

V: TRBV15
J: TRBJ2-1
CDR3: CATSTRQTYNEQFF

V: TRBV9
J: TRBJ2-1
CDR3: CASSPGGSGLSSYNEQFF

V: TRBV6-1
J: TRBJ1-6
CDR3: CASRLDPRGSPLHF

V: TRBV7-6
J: TRBJ2-3
CDR3: CASSLARLAVTDTQYF

V: TRBV5-1
J: TRBJ1-4
CDR3: CASSVRPGPQNEKLFF

V: TRBV28
J: TRBJ2-7
CDR3: CASSLYPDRTYEQYF

V: TRBV10-3
J: TRBJ2-5
CDR3: CAISESGGGSQETQYF

V: TRBV29-1
J: TRBJ1-5
CDR3: CSVPRNQPQHF

V: TRBV9
J: TRBJ1-1
CDR3: CASSVVITYTEAFF

V: TRBV11-1
J: TRBJ2-3
CDR3: CASSLRASGRLHTDTQYF

V: TRBV21-1
J: TRBJ2-1
CDR3: CASGFFMVGSDEQFF

V: TRBV7-6
J: TRBJ1-5
CDR3: CASSLGSQPQHF

V: TRBV29-1
J: TRBJ2-5
CDR3: CSARDSLLETQYF

V: TRBV7-6
J: TRBJ2-4
CDR3: CASTSGGGKAKNIQYF

V: TRBV7-2
J: TRBJ2-3
CDR3: CASSYYTDTQYF

V: TRBV14
J: TRBJ2-4
CDR3: CASSQMTLNIQYF

V: TRBV28
J: TRBJ2-7
CDR3: CASSPGTGLSYEQYF

V: TRBV10-3
J: TRBJ2-5
CDR3: CATQELAGAQETQYF

V: TRBV5-1
J: TRBJ2-5
CDR3: CASSLFPVGETQYF

V: TRBV11-1
J: TRBJ2-2
CDR3: CASSLQFQAGELFF

V: TRBV6-1
J: TRBJ1-2
CDR3: CASSEGWGYYGYTF

V: TRBV5-8
J: TRBJ2-1
CDR3: CASSWGGSEAYNEQFF

V: TRBV9
J: TRBJ2-7
CDR3: CASSVAGTGGYEQYF

V: TRBV7-3
J: TRBJ1-1
CDR3: CASRPGEMTEAFF

V: TRBV7-3
J: TRBJ2-1
CDR3: CASSLNPPGVQFF

V: TRBV27
J: TRBJ2-7
CDR3: CASATGSPSYEQYF

V: TRBV6-5
J: TRBJ2-7
CDR3: CASSYSLAGEQYF

V: TRBV10-1
J: TRBJ1-4
CDR3: CASSESRGREKLFF

V: TRBV5-1
J: TRBJ2-5
CDR3: CASSFDQETQYF

V: TRBV7-9
J: TRBJ2-5
CDR3: CASSLRGRGEADKTQYF

V: TRBV6-5
J: TRBJ2-7
CDR3: CASSYRGTSYEQYF

V: TRBV28
J: TRBJ2-7
CDR3: CASSQPGQASYEQYF